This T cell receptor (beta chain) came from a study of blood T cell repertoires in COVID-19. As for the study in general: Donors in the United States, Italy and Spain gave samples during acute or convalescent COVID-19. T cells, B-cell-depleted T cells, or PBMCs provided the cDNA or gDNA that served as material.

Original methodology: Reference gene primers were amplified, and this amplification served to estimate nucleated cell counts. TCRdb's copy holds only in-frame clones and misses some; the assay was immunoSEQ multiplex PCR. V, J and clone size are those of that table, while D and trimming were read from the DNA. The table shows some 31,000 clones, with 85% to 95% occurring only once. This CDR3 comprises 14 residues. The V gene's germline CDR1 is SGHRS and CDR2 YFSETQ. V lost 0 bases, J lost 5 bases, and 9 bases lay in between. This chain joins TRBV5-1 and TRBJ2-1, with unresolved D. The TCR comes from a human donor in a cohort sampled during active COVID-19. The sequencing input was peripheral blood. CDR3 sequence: CASSLVSLDNEQFF. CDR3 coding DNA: TGCGCCAGCAGCTTGGTATCACTGGACAATGAGCAGTTCTTC.